This T cell receptor beta chain was profiled in a study of response to subunit inactivated influenza vaccine. Findings and limits, study-wide: There was a suggestion from the authors that each seasonal influenza vaccination recruits few new T cells.

This clonotype was detected ten times or more. Its antigen is currently unknown. The junction had 8 bases not matched to a gene; V was cut back by 4 bases and J by 6 bases. Germline lookup yields CDR1 ENHRY and CDR2 SYGVKD. The CDR3 totals 15 residues. From the RT-PCR reads, TCRdb called clonotypes with MiXCR, one entry per CDR3 protein. This sample yields some 160,000 distinct CDR3 sequences, of which under 13% are seen a single time; around an eighth belongs to the top ten. The rearrangement joins TRBV10-3 to TRBJ2-1; TRBD1 matches at 8 bases. Sequencing was performed on non-naive T cells sorted from PBMCs, taken around seven weeks after vaccination. This clonotype was sampled from a man aged 50-59 years who received an inactivated influenza vaccine. CDR3 DNA sequence: TGTGCCATCAGTGGGACAGGGCGAATGTCCAATGAGCAGTTCTTC. It codes for CAISGTGRMSNEQFF.